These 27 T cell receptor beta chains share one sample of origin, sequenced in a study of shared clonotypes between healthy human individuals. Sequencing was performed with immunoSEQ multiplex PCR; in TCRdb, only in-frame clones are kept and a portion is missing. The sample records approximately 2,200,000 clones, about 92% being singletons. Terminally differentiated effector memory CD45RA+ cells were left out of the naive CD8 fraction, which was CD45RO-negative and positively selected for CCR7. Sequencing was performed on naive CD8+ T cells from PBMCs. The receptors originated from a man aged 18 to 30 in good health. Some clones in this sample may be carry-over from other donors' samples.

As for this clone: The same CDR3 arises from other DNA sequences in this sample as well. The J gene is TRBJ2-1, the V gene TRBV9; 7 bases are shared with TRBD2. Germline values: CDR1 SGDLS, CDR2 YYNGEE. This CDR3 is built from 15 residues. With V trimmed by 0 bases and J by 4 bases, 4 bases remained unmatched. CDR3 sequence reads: CASSVGGGKYNEQFF. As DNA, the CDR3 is TGTGCCAGCAGCGTAGGGGGAGGGAAATACAATGAGCAGTTCTTC.

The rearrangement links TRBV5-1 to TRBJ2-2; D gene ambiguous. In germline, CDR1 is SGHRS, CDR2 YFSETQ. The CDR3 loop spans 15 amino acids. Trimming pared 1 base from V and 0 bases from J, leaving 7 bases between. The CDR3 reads CASSLYDANTGELFF. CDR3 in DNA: TGCGCCAGCAGCTTGTACGACGCGAACACCGGGGAGCTGTTTTTT. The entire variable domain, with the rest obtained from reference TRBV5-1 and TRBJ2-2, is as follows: KAGVTQTPRYLIKTRGQQVTLSCSPISGHRSVSWYQQTPGQGLQFLFEYFSETQRNKGNFPGRFSGRQFSNSRSEMNVSTLELGDSALYLCASSLYDANTGELFFGEGSRLTVL.

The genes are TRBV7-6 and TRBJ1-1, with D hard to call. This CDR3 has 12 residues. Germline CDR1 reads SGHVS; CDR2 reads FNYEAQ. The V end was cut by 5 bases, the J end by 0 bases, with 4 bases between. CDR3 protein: CASSPVNTEAFF. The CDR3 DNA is TGTGCCAGCAGCCCGGTGAACACTGAAGCTTTCTTT.

The CDR3 protein is CAWRPRDRNTGELFF. The DNA of the CDR3 is TGTGCCTGGAGGCCCCGGGACCGGAACACCGGGGAGCTGTTTTTT. J is TRBJ2-2 and V is TRBV30, with D perhaps matching TRBD1 or TRBD2 (5 bases each). The V end lost 3 bases, the J end lost 1 base, and 12 bases lay between the germline ends. Germline CDR1 is GTSNPN and CDR2 is SVGIG (reference sequence). CDR3 length: 15 amino acids.

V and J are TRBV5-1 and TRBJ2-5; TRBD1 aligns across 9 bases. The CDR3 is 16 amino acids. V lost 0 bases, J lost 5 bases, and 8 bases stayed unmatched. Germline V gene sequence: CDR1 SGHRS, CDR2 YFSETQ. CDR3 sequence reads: CASSLAKTGGRETQYF. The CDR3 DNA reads TGCGCCAGCAGCTTGGCAAAGACAGGGGGACGCGAGACCCAGTACTTC.

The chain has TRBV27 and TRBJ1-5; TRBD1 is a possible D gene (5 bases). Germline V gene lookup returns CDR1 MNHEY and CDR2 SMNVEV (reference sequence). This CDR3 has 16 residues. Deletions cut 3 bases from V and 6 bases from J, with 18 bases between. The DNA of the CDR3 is TGTGCCAGCAGTTTCAGGGCCCCCGATTGGGGTCAGCCCCAGCATTTT. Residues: CASSFRAPDWGQPQHF.

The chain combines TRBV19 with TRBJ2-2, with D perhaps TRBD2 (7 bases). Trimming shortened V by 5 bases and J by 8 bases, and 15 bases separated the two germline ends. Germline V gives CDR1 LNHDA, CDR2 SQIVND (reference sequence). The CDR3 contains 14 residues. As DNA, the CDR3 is TGTGCCAGTAGTGCGGACAGCGGGGATGGGGAGCTGTTTTTT. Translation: CASSADSGDGELFF.

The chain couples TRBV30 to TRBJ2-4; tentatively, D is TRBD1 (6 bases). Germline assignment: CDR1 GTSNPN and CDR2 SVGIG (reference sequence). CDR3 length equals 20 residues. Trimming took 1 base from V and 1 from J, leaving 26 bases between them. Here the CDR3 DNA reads TGTGCCTGGAGTGATACCCTCAGGGTTGTGGGGGCTCGGGCCAAAAACATTCAGTACTTC. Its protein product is CAWSDTLRVVGARAKNIQYF.

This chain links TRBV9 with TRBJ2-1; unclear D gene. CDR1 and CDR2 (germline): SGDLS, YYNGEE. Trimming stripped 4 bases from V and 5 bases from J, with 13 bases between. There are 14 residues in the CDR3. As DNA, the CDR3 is TGTGCCAGCAGCAAACGCCTTAAAGACAATGAGCAGTTCTTC. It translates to CASSKRLKDNEQFF.

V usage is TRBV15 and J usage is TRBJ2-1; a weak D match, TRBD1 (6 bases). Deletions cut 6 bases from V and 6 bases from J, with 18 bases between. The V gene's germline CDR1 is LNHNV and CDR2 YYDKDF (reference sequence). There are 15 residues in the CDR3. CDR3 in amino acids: CATRGGRGYINEQFF. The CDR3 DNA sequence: TGTGCCACCAGGGGCGGCAGGGGCTACATCAATGAGCAGTTCTTC.

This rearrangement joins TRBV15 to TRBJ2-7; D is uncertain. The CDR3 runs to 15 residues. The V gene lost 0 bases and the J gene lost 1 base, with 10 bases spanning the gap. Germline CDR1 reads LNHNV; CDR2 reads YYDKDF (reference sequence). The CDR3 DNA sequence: TGTGCCACCAGCAGAGAAAGCTCGTGGTCCTACGAGCAGTACTTC. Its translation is CATSRESSWSYEQYF.

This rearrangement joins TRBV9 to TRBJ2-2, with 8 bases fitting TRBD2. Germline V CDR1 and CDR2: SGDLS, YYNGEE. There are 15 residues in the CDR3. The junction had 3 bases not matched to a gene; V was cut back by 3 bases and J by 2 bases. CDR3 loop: CASSATSANTGELFF. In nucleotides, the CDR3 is TGTGCCAGCAGCGCGACTAGCGCCAACACCGGGGAGCTGTTTTTT. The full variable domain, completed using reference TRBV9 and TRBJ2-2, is DSGVTQTPKHLITATGQRVTLRCSPRSGDLSVYWYQQSLDQGLQFLIQYYNGEERAKGNILERFSAQQFPDLHSELNLSSLELGDSALYFCASSATSANTGELFFGEGSRLTVL.

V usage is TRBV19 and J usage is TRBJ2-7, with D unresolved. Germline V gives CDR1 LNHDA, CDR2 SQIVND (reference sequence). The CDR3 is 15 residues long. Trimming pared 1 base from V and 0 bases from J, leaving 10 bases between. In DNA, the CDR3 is TGTGCCAGTAGTATAGTAGACGCCGGCTCCTACGAGCAGTACTTC. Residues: CASSIVDAGSYEQYF.

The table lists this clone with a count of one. CDR3 residues: CASSISGVWYEQYF. The CDR3 region has the DNA TGTGCCAGTAGTATCTCAGGGGTGTGGTACGAGCAGTACTTC. This chain joins TRBV19 and TRBJ2-7; TRBD1 might be the D (6 bases). Germline V gene lookup returns CDR1 LNHDA and CDR2 SQIVND (reference sequence). Trimming stripped 3 bases from V and 4 bases from J, with 13 bases between. The CDR3 totals 14 residues.

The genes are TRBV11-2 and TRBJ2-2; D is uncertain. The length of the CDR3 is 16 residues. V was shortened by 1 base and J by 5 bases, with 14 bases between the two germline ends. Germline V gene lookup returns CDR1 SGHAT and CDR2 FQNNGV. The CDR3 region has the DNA TGTGCCAGCAGCTTAGTTTGGGCAGATAGGACCGGGGAGCTGTTTTTT. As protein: CASSLVWADRTGELFF.

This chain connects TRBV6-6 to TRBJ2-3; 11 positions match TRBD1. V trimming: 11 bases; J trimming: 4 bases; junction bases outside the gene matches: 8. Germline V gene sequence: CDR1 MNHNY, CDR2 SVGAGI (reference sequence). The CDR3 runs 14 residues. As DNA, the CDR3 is TGTGCCGCCAAGGGGACAGGGGGGGCAGATACGCAGTATTTT. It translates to CAAKGTGGADTQYF.

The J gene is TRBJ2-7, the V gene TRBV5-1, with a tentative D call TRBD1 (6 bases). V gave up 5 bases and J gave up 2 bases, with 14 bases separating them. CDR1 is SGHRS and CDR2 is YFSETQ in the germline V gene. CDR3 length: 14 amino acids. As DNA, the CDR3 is TGCGCCAGCAGACGTGACAGGTTTACCTACGAGCAGTACTTC. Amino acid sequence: CASRRDRFTYEQYF.

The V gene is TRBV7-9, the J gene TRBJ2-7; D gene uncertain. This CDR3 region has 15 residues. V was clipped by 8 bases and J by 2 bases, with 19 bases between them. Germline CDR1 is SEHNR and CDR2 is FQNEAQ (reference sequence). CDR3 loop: CASRPDRNSAYEQYF. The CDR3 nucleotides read TGTGCCAGCCGCCCCGACCGGAATTCGGCCTACGAGCAGTACTTC.

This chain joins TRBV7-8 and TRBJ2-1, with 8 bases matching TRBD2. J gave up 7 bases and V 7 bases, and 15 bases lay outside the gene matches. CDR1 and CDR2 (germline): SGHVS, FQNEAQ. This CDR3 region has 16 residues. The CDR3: CASTILAGGPPNEQFF. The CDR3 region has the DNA TGTGCCAGCACCATCCTTGCGGGAGGCCCCCCAAATGAGCAGTTCTTC. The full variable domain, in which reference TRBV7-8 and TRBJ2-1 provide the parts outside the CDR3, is GAGVSQSPRYKVAKRGQDVALRCDPISGHVSLFWYQQALGQGPEFLTYFQNEAQLDKSGLPSDRFFAERPEGSVSTLKIQRTQQEDSAVYLCASTILAGGPPNEQFFGPGTRLTVL.

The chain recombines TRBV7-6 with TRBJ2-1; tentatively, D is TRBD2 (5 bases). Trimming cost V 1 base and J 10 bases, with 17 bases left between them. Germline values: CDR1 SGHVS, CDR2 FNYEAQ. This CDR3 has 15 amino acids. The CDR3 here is CASSLGPGVVSEQFF. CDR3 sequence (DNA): TGTGCCAGCAGCTTAGGGCCCGGGGTAGTAAGCGAGCAGTTCTTC.

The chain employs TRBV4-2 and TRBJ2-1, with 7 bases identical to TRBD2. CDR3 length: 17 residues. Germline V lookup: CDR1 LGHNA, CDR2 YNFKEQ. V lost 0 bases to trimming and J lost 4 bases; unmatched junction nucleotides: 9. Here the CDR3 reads CASSQDEASGEYNEQFF. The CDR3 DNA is TGTGCCAGCAGCCAAGATGAGGCTAGCGGAGAATACAATGAGCAGTTCTTC.

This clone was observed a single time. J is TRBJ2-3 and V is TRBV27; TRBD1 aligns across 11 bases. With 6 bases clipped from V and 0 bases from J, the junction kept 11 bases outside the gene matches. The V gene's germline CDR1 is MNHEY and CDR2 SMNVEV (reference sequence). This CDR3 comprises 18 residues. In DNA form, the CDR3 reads TGTGCCAGCAGCCCTTTTTGGGGACAGGGGGGAAGCACAGATACGCAGTATTTT. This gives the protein CASSPFWGQGGSTDTQYF.

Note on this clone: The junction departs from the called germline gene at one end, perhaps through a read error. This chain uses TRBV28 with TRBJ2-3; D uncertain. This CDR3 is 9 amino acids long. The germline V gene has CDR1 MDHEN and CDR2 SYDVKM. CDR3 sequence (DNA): TGTGCCAGCAGTTTACTAGGGTGTTTT. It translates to CASSLLGCF.

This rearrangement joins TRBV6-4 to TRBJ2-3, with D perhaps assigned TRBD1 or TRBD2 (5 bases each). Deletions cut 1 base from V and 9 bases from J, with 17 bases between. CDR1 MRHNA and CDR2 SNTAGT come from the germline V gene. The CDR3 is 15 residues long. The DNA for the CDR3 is TGTGCCAGCAGTGACTTTTCAGGGACCGTATCGACGCAGTATTTT. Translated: CASSDFSGTVSTQYF.

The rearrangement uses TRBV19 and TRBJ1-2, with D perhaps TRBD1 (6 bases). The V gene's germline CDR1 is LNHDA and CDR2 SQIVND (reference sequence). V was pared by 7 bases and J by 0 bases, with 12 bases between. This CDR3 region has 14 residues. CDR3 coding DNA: TGTGCCAGTAAAACGACAGGTACTAACTATGGCTACACCTTC. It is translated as CASKTTGTNYGYTF.

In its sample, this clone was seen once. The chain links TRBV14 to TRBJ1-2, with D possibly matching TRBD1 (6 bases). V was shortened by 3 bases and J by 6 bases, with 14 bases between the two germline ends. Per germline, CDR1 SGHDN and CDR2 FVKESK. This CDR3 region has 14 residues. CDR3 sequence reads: CASSHGQFTDGYTF. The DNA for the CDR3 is TGTGCCAGCAGCCACGGACAGTTTACGGATGGCTACACCTTC.

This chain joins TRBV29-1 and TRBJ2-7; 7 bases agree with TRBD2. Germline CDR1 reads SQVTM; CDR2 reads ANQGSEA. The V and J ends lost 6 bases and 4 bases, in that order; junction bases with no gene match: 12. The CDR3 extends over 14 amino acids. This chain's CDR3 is CSVGGRGGGYEQYF. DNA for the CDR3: TGCAGCGTGGGAGGGCGGGGCGGTGGATACGAGCAGTACTTC.